What follows is one T cell receptor (beta chain) and its context. The antigen is not known. The CDR3 has 13 amino acids. V lost 3 bases, J lost 2 bases, and 7 bases lay in between. CDR1 KGHSY and CDR2 FQNENV come from the germline V gene. The data were obtained in a study of OX40 agonist ivuxolimab in advanced cancers. On the study more broadly: Ivuxolimab is a fully human IgG2 antibody that activates OX40 (CD134).

Autoimmune disease history or systemic immunosuppression led to patients being barred. General study results and limits: Among the nonresponders, some also had low normalized T-cell clonal expansion. Partial responders dosed at 0.1-3.0 mg/kg displayed clonal expansion ranking among the lowest.

This table comes from immunoSEQ multiplex PCR, and its TCRdb copy is limited to in-frame clones, with some not included. Altogether approximately 61,000 clones are present, around 90% being singletons, with the ten largest covering more than 1.5%. This TCR derives from an adult with an advanced solid tumor such as melanoma, head and neck, liver or kidney cancer. The source material was CD4+ or CD8+ T cells sorted from blood, sampled in a trial of the OX40 agonist ivuxolimab. The chain couples TRBV16 to TRBJ1-1, with TRBD1 as a possible D gene (5 bases). Written as DNA, the CDR3 is TGTGCCAGCAGCCAGGACATAAACACTGAAGCTTTCTTT. Translated: CASSQDINTEAFF.